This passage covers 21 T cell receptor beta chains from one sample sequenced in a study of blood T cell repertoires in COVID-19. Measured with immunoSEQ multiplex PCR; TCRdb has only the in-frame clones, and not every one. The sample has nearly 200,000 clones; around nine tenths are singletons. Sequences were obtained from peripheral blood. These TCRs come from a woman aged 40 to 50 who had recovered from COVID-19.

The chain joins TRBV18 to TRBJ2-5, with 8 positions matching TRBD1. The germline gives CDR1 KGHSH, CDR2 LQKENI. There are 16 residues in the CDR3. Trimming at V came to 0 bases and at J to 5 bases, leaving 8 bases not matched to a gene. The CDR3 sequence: CASSPPTGEWVETQYF. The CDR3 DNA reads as TGTGCCAGCTCACCACCGACAGGGGAATGGGTGGAGACCCAGTACTTC.

CDR3 in DNA: TGTGCCTGGAATCATCCACTGAAAGCCGCTTTCTTT. Amino acids: CAWNHPLKAAFF. The chain is built from TRBV30 and TRBJ1-1; no clear D gene. This CDR3 comprises 12 residues. Trimming left V 4 bases short and J 11 bases short, with 17 bases between. Germline loops: CDR1 GTSNPN, CDR2 SVGIG (reference sequence).

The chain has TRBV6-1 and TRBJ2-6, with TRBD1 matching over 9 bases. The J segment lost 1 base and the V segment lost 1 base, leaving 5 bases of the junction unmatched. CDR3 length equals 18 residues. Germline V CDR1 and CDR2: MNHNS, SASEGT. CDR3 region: CASSEGQGDLSGANVLTF. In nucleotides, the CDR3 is TGTGCCAGCAGTGAAGGACAGGGGGACTTATCTGGGGCCAACGTCCTGACTTTC.

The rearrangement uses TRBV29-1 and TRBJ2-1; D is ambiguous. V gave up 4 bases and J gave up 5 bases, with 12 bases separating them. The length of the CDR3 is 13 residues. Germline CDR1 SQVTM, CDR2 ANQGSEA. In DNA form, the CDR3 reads TGCAGCGTTGTGTTCCAGGCTAACAATGAGCAGTTCTTC. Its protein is CSVVFQANNEQFF.

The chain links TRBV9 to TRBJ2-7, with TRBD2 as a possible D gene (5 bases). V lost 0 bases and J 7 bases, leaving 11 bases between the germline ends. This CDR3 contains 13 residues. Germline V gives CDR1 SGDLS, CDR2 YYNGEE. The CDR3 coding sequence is TGTGCCAGCAGCGTAGTGAGTGGCGGGGAGCAGTACTTC. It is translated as CASSVVSGGEQYF.

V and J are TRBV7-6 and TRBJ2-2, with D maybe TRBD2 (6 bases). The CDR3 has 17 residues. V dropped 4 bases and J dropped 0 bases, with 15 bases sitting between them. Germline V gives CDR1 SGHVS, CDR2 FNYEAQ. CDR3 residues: CASSSRLAPANTGELFF. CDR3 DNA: TGTGCCAGCAGCTCGCGTCTAGCGCCCGCGAACACCGGGGAGCTGTTTTTT.

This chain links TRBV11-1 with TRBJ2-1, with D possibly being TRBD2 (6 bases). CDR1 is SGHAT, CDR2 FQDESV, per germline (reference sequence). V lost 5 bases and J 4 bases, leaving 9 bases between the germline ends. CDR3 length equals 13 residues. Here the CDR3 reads CASSGTLYNEQFF. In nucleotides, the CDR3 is TGTGCCAGCAGCGGGACTCTATACAATGAGCAGTTCTTC.

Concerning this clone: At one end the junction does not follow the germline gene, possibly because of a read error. The CDR3 here is CASSYSLAGLGIF. DNA for the CDR3: TGTGCCAGCAGTTACTCCCTAGCGGGGCTAGGAATCTTC. The chain has TRBV6-5 and TRBJ2-1; 9 nucleotides align to TRBD2. The CDR3 is made up of 13 amino acids. Looked up from germline, CDR1 is MNHEY and CDR2 is SVGAGI.

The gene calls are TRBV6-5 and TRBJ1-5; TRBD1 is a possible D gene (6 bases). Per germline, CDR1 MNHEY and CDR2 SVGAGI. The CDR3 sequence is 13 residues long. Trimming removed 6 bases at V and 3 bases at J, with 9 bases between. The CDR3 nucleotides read TGTGCCAGCAGCGGACAGCCCAATCAGCCCCAGCATTTT. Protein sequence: CASSGQPNQPQHF.

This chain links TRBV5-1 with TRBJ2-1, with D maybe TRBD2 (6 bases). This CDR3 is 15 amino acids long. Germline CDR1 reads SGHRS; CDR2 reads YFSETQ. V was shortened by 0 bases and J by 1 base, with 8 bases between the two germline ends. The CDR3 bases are TGCGCCAGCAGCTTGGATGGGGGGTCCTACAATGAGCAGTTCTTC. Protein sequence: CASSLDGGSYNEQFF.

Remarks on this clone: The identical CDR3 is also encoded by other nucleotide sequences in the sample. CDR3: CATSRDRGYEQYF. The CDR3, as DNA: TGTGCCACCAGCAGGGACAGGGGTTACGAGCAGTACTTC. The chain combines TRBV15 with TRBJ2-7; 9 nucleotides line up with TRBD1. The CDR3 has 13 amino acids. CDR1 LNHNV and CDR2 YYDKDF come from the germline V gene (reference sequence). V shed 3 bases and J 4 bases; nucleotides not matched to a gene: 1.

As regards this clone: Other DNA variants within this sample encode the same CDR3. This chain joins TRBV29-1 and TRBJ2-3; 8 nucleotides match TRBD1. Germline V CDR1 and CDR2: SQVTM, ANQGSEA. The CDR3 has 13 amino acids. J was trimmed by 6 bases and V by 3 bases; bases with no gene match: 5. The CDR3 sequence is CSVDGQGSDTQYF. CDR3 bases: TGCAGCGTTGATGGACAGGGATCGGATACGCAGTATTTT.

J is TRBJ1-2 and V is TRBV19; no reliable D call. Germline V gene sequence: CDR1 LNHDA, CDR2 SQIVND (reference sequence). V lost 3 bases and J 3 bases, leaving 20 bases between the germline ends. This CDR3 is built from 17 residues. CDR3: CASSITASQARYYGYTF. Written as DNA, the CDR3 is TGTGCCAGTAGTATTACGGCCAGCCAAGCGAGATACTATGGCTACACCTTC.

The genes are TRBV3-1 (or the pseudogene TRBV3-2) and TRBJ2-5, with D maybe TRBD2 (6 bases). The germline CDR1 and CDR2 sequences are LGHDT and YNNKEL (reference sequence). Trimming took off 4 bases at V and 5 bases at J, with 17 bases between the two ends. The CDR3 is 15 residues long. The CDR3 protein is CASSRDFLPGETQYF. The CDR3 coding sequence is TGTGCCAGCAGCCGGGACTTCCTACCGGGGGAGACCCAGTACTTC.

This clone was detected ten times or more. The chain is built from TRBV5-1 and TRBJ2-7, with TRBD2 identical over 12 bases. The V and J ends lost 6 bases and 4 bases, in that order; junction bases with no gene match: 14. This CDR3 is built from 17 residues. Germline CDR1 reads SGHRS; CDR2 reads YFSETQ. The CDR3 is CASTSGSGLAGMYEQYF. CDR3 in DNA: TGCGCCAGCACGTCGGGTTCCGGACTAGCGGGAATGTACGAGCAGTACTTC.

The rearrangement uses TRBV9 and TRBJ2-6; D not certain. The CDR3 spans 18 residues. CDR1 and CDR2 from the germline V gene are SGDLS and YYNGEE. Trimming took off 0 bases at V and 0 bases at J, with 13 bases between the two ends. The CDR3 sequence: CASSVAGNSNSGANVLTF. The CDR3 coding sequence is TGTGCCAGCAGCGTAGCAGGAAATTCGAACTCTGGGGCCAACGTCCTGACTTTC.

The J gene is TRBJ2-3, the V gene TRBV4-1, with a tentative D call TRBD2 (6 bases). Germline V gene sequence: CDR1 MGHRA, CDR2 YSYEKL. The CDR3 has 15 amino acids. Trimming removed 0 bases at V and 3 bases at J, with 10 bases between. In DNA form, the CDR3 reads TGCGCCAGCAGCCAAGAAGGGAGGTCGACAGATACGCAGTATTTT. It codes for CASSQEGRSTDTQYF.

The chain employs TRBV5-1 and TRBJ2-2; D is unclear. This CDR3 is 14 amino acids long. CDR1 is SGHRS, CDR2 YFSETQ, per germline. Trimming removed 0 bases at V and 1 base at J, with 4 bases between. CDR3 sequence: CASSLARNTGELFF. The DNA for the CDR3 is TGCGCCAGCAGCTTGGCTAGGAACACCGGGGAGCTGTTTTTT.

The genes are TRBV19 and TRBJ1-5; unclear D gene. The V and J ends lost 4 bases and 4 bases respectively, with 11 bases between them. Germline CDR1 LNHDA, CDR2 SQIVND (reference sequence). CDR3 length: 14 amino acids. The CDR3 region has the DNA TGTGCCAGTAGTAATGCCCGGTGGAATCAGCCCCAGCATTTT. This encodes CASSNARWNQPQHF.

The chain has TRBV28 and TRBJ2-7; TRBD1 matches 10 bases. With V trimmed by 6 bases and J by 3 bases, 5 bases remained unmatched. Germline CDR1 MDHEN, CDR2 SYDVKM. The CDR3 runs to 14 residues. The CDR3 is CASRTGTGVYEQYF. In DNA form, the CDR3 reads TGTGCCAGCAGGACCGGGACAGGGGTCTACGAGCAGTACTTC.

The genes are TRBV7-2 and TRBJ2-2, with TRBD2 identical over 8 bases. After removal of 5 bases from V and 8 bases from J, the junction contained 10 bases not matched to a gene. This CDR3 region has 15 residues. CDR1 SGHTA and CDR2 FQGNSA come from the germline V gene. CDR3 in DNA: TGTGCCAGCAGCCCCGATAGCGGGGTCGGGGGGGAGCTGTTTTTT. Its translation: CASSPDSGVGGELFF.